This T cell receptor (beta chain) was obtained from a study of Ad26.COV2.S vaccination and SARS-CoV-2 variants. As for this clone: Its antigen remains unidentified.

The study's findings and limits: People who got the vaccine had more spike-specific TCR breadth than people who got placebo. With respect to non-spike TCR breadth, vaccine and placebo recipients were similar. TCR breadth and depth analyses may have underestimated total T cell responses. Reportedly, after vaccination the spike-specific CD8+ and CD4+ T cell responses displayed substantial breadth.

Some clones are missing from TCRdb's copy, which holds only in-frame ones; the method was immunoSEQ multiplex PCR. The repertoire has over 90,000 clones, roughly 75% of them found once; the top ten carry 15% to 20%. The V and J ends lost 7 bases and 0 bases, in that order; junction bases with no gene match: 5. Germline V gives CDR1 LNHDA, CDR2 SQIVND (reference sequence). The CDR3 has 14 amino acids. This specimen consisted of peripheral blood, obtained after recovery from COVID-19. The clonotype comes from a human donor who had recovered from COVID-19. The V gene is TRBV19, the J gene TRBJ1-1; the match to TRBD1 covers 7 bases. As DNA, the CDR3 is TGTGCCAGTATGGGGACAGATTTGAACACTGAAGCTTTCTTT. This gives the protein CASMGTDLNTEAFF.